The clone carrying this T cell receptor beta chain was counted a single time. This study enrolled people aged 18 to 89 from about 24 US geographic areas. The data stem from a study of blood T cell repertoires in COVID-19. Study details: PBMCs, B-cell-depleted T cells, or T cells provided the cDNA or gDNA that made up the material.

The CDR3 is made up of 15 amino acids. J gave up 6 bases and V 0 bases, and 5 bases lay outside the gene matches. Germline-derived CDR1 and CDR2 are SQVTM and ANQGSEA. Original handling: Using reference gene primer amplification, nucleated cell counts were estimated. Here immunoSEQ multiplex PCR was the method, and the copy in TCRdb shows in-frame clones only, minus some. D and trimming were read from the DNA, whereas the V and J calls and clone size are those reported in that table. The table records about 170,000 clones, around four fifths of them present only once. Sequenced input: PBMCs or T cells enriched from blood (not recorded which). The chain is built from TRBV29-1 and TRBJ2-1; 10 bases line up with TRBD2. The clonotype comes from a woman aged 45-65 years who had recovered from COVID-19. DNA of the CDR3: TGCAGCGTTGAAGATGAGCGGGGGGGCCTCAATGAGCAGTTCTTC. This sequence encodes CSVEDERGGLNEQFF.